The entry that follows covers one T cell receptor beta chain sequence. Its target is not known. CDR1 and CDR2 (germline): SGDLS, YYNGEE. This CDR3 has 15 amino acids. Trimming cost V 2 bases and J 6 bases, with 18 bases left between them. This PCR relied on a set of 60 Vbeta primers and 13 Jbeta primers. Only in-frame clones appear in the TCRdb table, and some are missing; sequencing was by immunoSEQ multiplex PCR. The data contain under 80,000 clones, around 63% of them singletons. This sample was taken from a study of cytomegalovirus exposure and HLA in healthy donors. Study-level results: It emerged from a later analysis that several of the most significant clusters appeared to be linked to common viral pathogens. In a later analysis, compared with equally common non-associated chains, HLA-associated beta chains were more expanded. A later analysis found TCR association rates differed by HLA locus, highest for DRB1 and lowest for HLA-C. TRBV6-2, TRBV6-3 and some other V segments were unresolvable in 87-base-pair reads.

This clonotype originated in a woman aged 25-40 years in good health and CMV-seronegative. The chain has TRBV9 and TRBJ2-7, with D maybe TRBD2 (7 bases). Sequencing was performed on PBMCs. This chain's CDR3 is CASSVRGGQGLEQYF. The DNA of the CDR3 is TGTGCCAGCAGCGTGAGGGGGGGTCAAGGGCTCGAGCAGTACTTC.